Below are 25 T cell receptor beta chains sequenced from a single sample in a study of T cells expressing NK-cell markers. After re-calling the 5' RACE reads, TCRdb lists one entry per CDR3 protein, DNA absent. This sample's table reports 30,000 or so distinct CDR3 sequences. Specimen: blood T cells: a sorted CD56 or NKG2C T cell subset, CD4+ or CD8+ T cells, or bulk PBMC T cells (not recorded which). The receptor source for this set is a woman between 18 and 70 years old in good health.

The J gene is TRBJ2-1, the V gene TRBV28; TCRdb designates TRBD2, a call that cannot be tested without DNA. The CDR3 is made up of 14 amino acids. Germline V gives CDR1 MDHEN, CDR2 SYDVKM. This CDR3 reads CASIKLAYYNEQFF. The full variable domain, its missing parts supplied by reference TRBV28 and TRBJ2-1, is DVKVTQSSRYLVKRTGEKVFLECVQDMDHENMFWYRQDPGLGLRLIYFSYDVKMKEKGDIPEGYSVSREKKERFSLILESASTNQTSMYLCASIKLAYYNEQFFGPGTRLTVL.

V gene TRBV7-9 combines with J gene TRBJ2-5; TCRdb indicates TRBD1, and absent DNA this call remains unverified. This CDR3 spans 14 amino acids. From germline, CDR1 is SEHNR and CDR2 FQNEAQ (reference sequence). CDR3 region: CASIETGFVETQYF. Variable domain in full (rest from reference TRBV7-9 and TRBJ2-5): DTGVSQNPRHKITKRGQNVTFRCDPISEHNRLYWYRQTLGQGPEFLTYFQNEAQLEKSRLLSDRFSAERPKGSFSTLEIQRTEQGDSAMYLCASIETGFVETQYFGPGTRLLVL.

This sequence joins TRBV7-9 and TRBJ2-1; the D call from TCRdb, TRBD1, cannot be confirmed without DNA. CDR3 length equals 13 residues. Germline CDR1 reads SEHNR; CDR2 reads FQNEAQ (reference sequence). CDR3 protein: CASRGDGASEQFF.

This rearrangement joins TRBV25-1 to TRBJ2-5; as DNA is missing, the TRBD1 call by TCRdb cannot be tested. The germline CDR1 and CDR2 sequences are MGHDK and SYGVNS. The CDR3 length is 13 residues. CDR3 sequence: CASSEDREETQYF.

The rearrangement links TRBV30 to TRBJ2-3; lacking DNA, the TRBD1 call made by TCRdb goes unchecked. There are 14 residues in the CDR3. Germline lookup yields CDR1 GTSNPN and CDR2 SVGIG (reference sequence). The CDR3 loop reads CAWSGGGGTDTQYF.

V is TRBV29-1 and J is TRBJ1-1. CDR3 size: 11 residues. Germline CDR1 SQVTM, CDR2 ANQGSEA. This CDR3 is CSAKMGTEAFF.

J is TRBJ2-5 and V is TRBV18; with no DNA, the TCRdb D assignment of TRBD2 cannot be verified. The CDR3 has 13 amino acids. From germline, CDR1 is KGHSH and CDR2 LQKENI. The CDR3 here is CASSRDAGETQYF.

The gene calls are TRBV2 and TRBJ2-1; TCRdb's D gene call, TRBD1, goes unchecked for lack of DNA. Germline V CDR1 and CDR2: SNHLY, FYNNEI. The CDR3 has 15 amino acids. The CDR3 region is CASSYRAEGYNEQFF.

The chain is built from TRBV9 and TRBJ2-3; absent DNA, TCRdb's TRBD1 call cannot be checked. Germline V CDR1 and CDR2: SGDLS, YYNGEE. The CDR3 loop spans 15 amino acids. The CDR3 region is CASSVAGTRADTQYF. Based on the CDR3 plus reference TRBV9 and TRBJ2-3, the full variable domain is DSGVTQTPKHLITATGQRVTLRCSPRSGDLSVYWYQQSLDQGLQFLIQYYNGEERAKGNILERFSAQQFPDLHSELNLSSLELGDSALYFCASSVAGTRADTQYFGPGTRLTVL.

This CDR3 is CSADDRALTGELFF. This chain connects TRBV20-1 to TRBJ2-2; TCRdb gives TRBD2 as the D gene, but with no DNA this cannot be confirmed. Germline-derived CDR1 and CDR2 are DFQATT and SNEGSKA (reference sequence). CDR3 size: 14 residues.

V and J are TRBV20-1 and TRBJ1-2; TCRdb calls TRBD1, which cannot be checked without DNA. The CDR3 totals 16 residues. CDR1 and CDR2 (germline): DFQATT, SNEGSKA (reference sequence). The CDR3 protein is CSLKHFGPTGGLGYTF.

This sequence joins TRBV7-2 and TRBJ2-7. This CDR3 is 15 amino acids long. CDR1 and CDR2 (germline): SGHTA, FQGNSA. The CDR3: CASSSHVQRYYEQYF.

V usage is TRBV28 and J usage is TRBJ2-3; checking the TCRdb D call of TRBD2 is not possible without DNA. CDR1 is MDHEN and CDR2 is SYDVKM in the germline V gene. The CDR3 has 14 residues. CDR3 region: CASIPGLVADTQYF.

Here the CDR3 reads CASSLVAGEYNEQFF. V usage is TRBV7-9 and J usage is TRBJ2-1; TCRdb's D call of TRBD2 is untestable without DNA. This CDR3 region has 15 residues. From germline, CDR1 is SEHNR and CDR2 FQNEAQ (reference sequence).

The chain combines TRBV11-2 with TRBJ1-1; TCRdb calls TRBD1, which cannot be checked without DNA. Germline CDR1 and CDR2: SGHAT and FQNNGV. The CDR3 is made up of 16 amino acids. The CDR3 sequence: CASAIMGQGLNTEAFF.

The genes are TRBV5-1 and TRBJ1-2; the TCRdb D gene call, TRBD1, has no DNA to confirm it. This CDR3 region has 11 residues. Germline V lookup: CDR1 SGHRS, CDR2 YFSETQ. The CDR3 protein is CASSGGDGYTF.

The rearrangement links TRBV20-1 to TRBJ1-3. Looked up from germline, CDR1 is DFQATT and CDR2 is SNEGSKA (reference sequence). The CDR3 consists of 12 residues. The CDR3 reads CSAARSGNTIYF.

The CDR3 sequence: CASSPKDREVGTEAFF. The rearrangement links TRBV27 to TRBJ1-1; TCRdb indicates TRBD1, and absent DNA this call remains unverified. Germline-derived CDR1 and CDR2 are MNHEY and SMNVEV (reference sequence). The CDR3 runs to 16 residues.

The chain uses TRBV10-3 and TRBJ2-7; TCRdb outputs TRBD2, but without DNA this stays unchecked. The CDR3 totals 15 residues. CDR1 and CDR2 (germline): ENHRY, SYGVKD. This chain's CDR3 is CAISDSERVSYEQYF.

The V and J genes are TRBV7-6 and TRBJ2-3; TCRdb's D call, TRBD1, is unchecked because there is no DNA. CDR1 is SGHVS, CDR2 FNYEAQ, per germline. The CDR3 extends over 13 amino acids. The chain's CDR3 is CASSFPGTDTQYF.

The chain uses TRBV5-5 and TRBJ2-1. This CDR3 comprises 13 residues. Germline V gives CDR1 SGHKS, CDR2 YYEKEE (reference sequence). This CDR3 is CASSGESYNEQFF.

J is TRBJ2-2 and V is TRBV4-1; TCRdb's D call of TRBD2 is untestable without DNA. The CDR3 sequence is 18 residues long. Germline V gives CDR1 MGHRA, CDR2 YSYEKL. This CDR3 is CASSHWRGLAGNTGELFF.

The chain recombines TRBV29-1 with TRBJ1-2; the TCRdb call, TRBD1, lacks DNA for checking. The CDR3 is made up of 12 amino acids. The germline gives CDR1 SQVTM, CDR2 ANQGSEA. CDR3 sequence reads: CSVDTGGNGYTF.

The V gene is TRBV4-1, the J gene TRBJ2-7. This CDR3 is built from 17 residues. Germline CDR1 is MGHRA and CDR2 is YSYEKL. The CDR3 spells CASSQDMTETGYDEQYF.

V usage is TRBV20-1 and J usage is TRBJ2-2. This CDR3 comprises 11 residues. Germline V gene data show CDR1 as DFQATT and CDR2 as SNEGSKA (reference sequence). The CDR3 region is CSAQNTGELFF.